This TCR beta chain is from a study of response to subunit inactivated influenza vaccine. Study findings and constraints: The authors offered the suggestion that each seasonal influenza vaccination recruits few new T cells.

Using its own MiXCR run on the RT-PCR reads, TCRdb lists one record per CDR3 protein. This table holds fewer than 650,000 distinct CDR3 sequences, around 13% found once. This clonotype was observed a handful of times. Its antigen is still unknown. Sequenced here: PBMCs from blood, sampled roughly 6 weeks after vaccination. The TCR sequence derives from a man aged 50 to 60 who received an inactivated influenza vaccine.

For the CDR3, the DNA is TGCAGTGCTAGTCGCAATGTCCCGGGCAATCAGCCCCAGCATTTT. Protein sequence: CSASRNVPGNQPQHF. The chain is built from TRBV20-1 and TRBJ1-5; no definite D call. The CDR3 spans 15 residues. The V gene's germline CDR1 is DFQATT and CDR2 SNEGSKA (reference sequence). Deletions cut 3 bases from V and 2 bases from J, with 14 bases between.